This T cell receptor (beta chain) was sequenced for a study of blood T cell repertoires in COVID-19. Donors in Cohort 3 who had recovered were those with two negative PCRs, healthcare professional clearance, or resolution of their symptoms. V lost 6 bases to trimming and J lost 7 bases; unmatched junction nucleotides: 0. CDR1 and CDR2 (germline): SEHNR, FQNEAQ (reference sequence). The CDR3 sequence is 11 residues long. Methods used by the authors: Amplifying reference gene primers gave estimates of nucleated cell counts. Measured with immunoSEQ multiplex PCR; TCRdb has only the in-frame clones, and not every one. Clonal size and the V and J genes are those of that table, whereas D and trimming came from the DNA. The sample yields 250,000 to 400,000 clones, around 90% seen once.

This TCR was sampled from a man aged 55 to 70 who had recovered from COVID-19. The rearrangement links TRBV7-9 to TRBJ2-1; 7 nucleotides agree with TRBD2. The sample consisted of PBMCs or T cells enriched from blood (not recorded which). The CDR3 region is CASRRGNEQFF. The DNA for the CDR3 is TGTGCCAGCAGGCGGGGGAATGAGCAGTTCTTC. The full variable domain, with the rest looked up from reference TRBV7-9 and TRBJ2-1, is DTGVSQNPRHKITKRGQNVTFRCDPISEHNRLYWYRQTLGQGPEFLTYFQNEAQLEKSRLLSDRFSAERPKGSFSTLEIQRTEQGDSAMYLCASRRGNEQFFGPGTRLTVL.